Here is one TCR beta chain with its context. The antigen is not known. The data derive from a study of shared clonotypes between healthy human individuals. The protocol was immunoSEQ multiplex PCR, while the TCRdb copy is restricted to in-frame clones and leaves out a portion. Among about 2.4 million clones listed, roughly nine tenths were seen once. Whole-study findings and limits: In a handful of donors, around 5% of naive CD4 clonotypes appeared in common.

This CDR3 contains 15 residues. The V gene's germline CDR1 is SGHDT and CDR2 YYEEEE. Deletions cut 3 bases from V and 3 bases from J, with 15 bases between. The sequence derives from a man between 18 and 35 years old in good health. The specimen sequenced was naive CD4+ T cells sorted from blood. Subset noted: CD45RA+ positively selected. The chain carries TRBV5-6 and TRBJ1-1; the D gene is possibly TRBD1 (6 bases). The CDR3 bases are TGTGCCAGCAGCTCAGGCAGGGGAGGCCACACTGAAGCTTTCTTT. It codes for CASSSGRGGHTEAFF.